This TCR beta chain was documented in a study of cytomegalovirus exposure and HLA in healthy donors. General study findings and limits: Later analysis showed most CMV-associated TCR beta chains appearing HLA-restricted. Under in vitro conditions, three CMV-associated chains were confirmed as specific for CMV antigens. Prior analysis indicated that the majority of TCR beta V segments exhibited productivity approximately 87% or approximately 30% of the time.

13 Jbeta primers and 60 Vbeta primers were used for the PCR. Data came from immunoSEQ multiplex PCR; TCRdb stores just in-frame clones and leaves some out. The profile shows approximately 110,000 clones, 55% to 75% of them singletons. V was clipped by 5 bases and J by 10 bases, with 14 bases between them. Germline V CDR1 and CDR2: SGHTA, FQGNSA. The CDR3 is made up of 12 amino acids. Worth noting for this clone: Its cognate antigen is unknown.

Sequencing was done on a sample of PBMCs. J is TRBJ1-2 and V is TRBV7-2, with a possible D match to TRBD1 (6 bases). The receptor comes from a man aged 25-45 years in good health and CMV-seropositive. CDR3 amino acids: CASSPTGQAYTF. CDR3 nucleotides: TGTGCCAGCAGCCCAACAGGGCAGGCCTACACCTTC.